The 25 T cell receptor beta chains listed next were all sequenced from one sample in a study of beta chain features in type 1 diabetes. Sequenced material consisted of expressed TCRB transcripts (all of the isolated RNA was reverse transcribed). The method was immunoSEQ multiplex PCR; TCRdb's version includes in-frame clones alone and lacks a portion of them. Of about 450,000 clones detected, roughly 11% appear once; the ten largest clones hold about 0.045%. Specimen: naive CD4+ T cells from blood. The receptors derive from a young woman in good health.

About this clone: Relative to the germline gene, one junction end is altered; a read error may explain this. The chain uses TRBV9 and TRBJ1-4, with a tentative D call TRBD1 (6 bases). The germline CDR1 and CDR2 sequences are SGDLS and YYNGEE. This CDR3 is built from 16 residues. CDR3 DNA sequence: TGTGCCTGCAGCGTAGCGGGTGGCGGGGGCCGAGAAAAACTGTTTTTT. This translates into CACSVAGGGGREKLFF.

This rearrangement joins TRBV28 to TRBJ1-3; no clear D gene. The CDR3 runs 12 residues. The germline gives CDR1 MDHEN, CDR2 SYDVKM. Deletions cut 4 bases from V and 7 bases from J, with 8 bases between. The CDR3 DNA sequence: TGTGCCAGCAGTTACCGCGGCAACACCATATATTTT. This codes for CASSYRGNTIYF. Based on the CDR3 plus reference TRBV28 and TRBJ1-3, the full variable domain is DVKVTQSSRYLVKRTGEKVFLECVQDMDHENMFWYRQDPGLGLRLIYFSYDVKMKEKGDIPEGYSVSREKKERFSLILESASTNQTSMYLCASSYRGNTIYFGEGSWLTVV.

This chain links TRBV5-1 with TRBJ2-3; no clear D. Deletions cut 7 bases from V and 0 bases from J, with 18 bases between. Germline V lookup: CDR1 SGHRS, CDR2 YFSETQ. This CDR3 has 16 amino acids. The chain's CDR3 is CASSYRSEMSTDTQYF. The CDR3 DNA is TGCGCCAGCTCGTATCGTTCGGAGATGAGCACAGATACGCAGTATTTT.

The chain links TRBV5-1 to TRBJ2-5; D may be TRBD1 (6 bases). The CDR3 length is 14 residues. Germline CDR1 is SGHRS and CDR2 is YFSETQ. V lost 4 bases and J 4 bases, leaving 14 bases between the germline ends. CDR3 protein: CASSVQGSGETQYF. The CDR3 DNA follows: TGCGCCAGCAGCGTACAGGGCAGTGGAGAGACCCAGTACTTC.

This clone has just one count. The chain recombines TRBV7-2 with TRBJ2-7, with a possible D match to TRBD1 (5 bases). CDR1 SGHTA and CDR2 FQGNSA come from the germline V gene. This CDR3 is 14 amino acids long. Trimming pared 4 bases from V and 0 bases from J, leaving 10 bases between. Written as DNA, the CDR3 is TGTGCCAGCAGCTCTCAGGGTAGCTCCTACGAGCAGTACTTC. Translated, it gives CASSSQGSSYEQYF.

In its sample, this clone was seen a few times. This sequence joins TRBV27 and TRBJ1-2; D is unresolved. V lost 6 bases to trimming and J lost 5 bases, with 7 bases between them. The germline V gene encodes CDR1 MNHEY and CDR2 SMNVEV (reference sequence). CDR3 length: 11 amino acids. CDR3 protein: CASRDSYGYTF. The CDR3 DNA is TGTGCCAGCAGGGACTCGTATGGCTACACCTTC.

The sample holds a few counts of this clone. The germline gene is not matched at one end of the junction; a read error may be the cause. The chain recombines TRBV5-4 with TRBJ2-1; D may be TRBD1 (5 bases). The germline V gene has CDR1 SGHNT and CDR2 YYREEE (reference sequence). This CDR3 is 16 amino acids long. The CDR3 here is CASSQDWGYSYNEQFF. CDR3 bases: TGCGCCAGCAGCCAAGATTGGGGCTACAGCTACAATGAGCAGTTCTTC.

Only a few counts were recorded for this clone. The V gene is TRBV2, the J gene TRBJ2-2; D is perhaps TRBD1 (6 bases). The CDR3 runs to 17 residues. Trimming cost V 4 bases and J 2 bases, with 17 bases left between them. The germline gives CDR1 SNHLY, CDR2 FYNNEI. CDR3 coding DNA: TGTGCCAGCAGTGGAGTTGGGACAACAGCAAACACCGGGGAGCTGTTTTTT. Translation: CASSGVGTTANTGELFF.

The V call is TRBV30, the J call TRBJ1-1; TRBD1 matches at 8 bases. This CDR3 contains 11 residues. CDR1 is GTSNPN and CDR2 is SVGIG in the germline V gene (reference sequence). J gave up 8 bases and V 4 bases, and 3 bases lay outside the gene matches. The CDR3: CAWTRTGEAFF. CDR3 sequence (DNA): TGTGCCTGGACCCGGACAGGGGAAGCTTTCTTT.

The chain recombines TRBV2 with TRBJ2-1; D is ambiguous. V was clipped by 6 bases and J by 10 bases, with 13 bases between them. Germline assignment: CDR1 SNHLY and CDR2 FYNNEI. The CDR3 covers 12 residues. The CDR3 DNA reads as TGTGCCAGCAGCAACGTCCCGTACGAGCAGTTCTTC. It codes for CASSNVPYEQFF.

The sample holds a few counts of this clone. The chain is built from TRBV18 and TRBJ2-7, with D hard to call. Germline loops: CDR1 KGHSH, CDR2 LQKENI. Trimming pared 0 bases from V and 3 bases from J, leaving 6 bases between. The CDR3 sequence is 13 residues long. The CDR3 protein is CASSPPHNYEQYF. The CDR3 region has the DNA TGTGCCAGCTCACCACCCCATAACTACGAGCAGTACTTC.

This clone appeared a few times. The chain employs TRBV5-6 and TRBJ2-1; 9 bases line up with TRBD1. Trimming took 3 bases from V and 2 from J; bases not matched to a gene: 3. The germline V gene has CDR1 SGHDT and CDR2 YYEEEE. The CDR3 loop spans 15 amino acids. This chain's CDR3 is CASSSGTGPYNEQFF. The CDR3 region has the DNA TGTGCCAGCAGCTCCGGGACAGGGCCCTACAATGAGCAGTTCTTC.

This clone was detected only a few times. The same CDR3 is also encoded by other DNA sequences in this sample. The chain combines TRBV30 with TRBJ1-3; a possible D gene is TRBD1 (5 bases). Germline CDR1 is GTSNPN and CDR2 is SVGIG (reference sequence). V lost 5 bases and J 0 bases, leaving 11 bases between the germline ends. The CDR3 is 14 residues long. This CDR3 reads CAWGTGSSGNTIYF. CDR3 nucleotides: TGTGCCTGGGGGACCGGGTCCTCTGGAAACACCATATATTTT. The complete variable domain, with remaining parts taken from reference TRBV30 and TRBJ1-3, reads SQTIHQWPATLVQPVGSPLSLECTVEGTSNPNLYWYRQAAGRGLQLLFYSVGIGQISSEVPQNLSASRPQDRQFILSSKKLLLSDSGFYLCAWGTGSSGNTIYFGEGSWLTVV.

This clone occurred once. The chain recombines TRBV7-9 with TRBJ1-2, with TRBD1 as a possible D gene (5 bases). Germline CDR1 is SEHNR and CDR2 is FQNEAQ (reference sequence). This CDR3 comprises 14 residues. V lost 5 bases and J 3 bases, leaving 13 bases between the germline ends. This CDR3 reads CASSRRAVDYGYTF. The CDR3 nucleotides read TGTGCCAGCAGCCGCAGGGCAGTTGACTATGGCTACACCTTC.

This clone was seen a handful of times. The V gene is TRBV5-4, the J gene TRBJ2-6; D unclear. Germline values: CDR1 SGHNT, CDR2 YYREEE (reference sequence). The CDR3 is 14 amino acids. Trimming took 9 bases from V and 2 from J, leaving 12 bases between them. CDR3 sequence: CAMEQAPGANVLTF. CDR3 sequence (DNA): TGTGCCATGGAGCAGGCCCCTGGGGCCAACGTCCTGACTTTC.

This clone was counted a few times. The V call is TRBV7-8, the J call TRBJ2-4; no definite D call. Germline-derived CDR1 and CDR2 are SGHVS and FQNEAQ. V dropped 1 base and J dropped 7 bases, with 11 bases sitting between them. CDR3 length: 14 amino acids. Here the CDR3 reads CASSLGQTWNIQYF. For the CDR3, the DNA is TGTGCCAGCAGCTTAGGGCAGACTTGGAACATTCAGTACTTC.

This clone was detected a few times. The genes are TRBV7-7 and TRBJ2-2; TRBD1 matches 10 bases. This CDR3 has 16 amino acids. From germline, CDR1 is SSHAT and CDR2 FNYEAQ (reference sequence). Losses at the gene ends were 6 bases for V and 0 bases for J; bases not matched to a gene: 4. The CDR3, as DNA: TGTGCCAGCAGGCATGGACAGGGGGCGAACACCGGGGAGCTGTTTTTT. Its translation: CASRHGQGANTGELFF.

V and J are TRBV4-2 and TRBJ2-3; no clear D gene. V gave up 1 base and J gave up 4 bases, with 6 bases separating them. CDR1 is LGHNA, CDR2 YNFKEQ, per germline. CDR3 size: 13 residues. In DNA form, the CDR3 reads TGTGCCAGCAGCCAAGGGCTCCCAGATACGCAGTATTTT. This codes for CASSQGLPDTQYF.

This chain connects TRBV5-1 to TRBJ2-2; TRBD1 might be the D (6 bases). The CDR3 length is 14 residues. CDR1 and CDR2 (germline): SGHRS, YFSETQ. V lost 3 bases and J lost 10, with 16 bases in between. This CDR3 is CASSSQGSSEELFF. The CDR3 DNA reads TGCGCCAGCAGCTCCCAGGGGAGTAGCGAGGAGCTGTTTTTT.

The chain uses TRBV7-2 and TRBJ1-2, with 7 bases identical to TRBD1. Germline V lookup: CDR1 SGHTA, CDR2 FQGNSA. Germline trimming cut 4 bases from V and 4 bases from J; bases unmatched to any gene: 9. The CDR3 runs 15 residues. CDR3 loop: CASSSPGQRGYGYTF. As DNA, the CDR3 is TGTGCCAGCAGCTCGCCGGGACAGAGGGGCTATGGCTACACCTTC.

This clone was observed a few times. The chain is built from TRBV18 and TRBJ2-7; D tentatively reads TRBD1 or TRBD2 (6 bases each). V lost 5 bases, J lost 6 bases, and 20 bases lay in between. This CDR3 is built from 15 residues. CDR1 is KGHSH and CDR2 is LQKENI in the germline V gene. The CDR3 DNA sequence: TGTGCCAGCTCATTTACCAGCACGGGGGCGGGCGAGCAGTACGTC. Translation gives CASSFTSTGAGEQYV.

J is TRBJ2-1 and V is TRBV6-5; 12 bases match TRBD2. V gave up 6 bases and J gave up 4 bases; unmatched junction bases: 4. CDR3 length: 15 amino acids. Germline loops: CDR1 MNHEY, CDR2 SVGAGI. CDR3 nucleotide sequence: TGTGCCAGCAGCCGGACTAGCGGGACTTACAATGAGCAGTTCTTC. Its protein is CASSRTSGTYNEQFF.

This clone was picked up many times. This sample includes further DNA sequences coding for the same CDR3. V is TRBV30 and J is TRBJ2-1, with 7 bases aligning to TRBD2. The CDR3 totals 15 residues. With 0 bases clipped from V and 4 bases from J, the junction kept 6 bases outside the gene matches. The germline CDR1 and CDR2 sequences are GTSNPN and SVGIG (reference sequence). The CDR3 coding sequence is TGTGCCTGGAGTGTGGGAGGGACCACATACAATGAGCAGTTCTTC. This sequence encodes CAWSVGGTTYNEQFF.

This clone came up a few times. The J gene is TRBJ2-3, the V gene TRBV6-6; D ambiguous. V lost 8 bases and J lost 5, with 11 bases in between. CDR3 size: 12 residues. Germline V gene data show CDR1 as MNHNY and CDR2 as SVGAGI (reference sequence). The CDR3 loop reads CASQTLGDTQYF. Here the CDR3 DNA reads TGTGCCAGCCAGACTTTGGGAGATACGCAGTATTTT.

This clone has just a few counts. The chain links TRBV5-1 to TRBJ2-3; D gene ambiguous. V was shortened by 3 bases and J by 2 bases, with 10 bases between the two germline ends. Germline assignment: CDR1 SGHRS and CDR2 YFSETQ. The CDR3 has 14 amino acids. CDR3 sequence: CASSYRTDTDTQYF. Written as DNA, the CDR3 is TGCGCCAGCAGCTACCGGACGGACACAGATACGCAGTATTTT. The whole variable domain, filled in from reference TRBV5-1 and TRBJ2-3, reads KAGVTQTPRYLIKTRGQQVTLSCSPISGHRSVSWYQQTPGQGLQFLFEYFSETQRNKGNFPGRFSGRQFSNSRSEMNVSTLELGDSALYLCASSYRTDTDTQYFGPGTRLTVL.